This is a list of T cell receptor beta chains from one sample in a study of regulatory T cells in long-lasting Graves disease. TCRdb reanalysed the multiplex PCR reads using MiXCR and keeps one entry per CDR3 protein. Counted here are approximately 400,000 distinct CDR3 sequences, roughly 20% occurring once; the ten biggest clones make up roughly 20%. Sequenced material: peripheral blood mononuclear cells (PBMCs), taken when the disease was refractory, from a patient treated with antithyroid drugs. The receptors shown here come from a female donor with Graves disease. The CDR3 runs from the conserved cysteine through the conserved F or W. Each record gives: J gene, D gene, clone size, V gene, CDR3 protein, CDR3 DNA. D genes are given only for firm matches. Size values are once, few and many counts, or a class for expanded clones, and some rows have none.

J gene: TRBJ1-2; D gene: TRBD1; clone size: many; V gene: TRBV3-1; CDR3 protein: CASSQPRQGMRGYTF; CDR3 DNA: TGTGCCAGCAGCCAGCCCCGACAGGGGATGAGGGGCTACACCTTC
J gene: TRBJ2-2; D gene: -; clone size: few; V gene: TRBV6-5; CDR3 protein: CASSYWTGWGSGELFF; CDR3 DNA: TGTGCCAGCAGTTACTGGACGGGGTGGGGTTCCGGGGAGCTGTTTTTT
J gene: TRBJ2-7; D gene: -; clone size: many; V gene: TRBV27; CDR3 protein: CASSFGDWTFEQYF; CDR3 DNA: TGTGCCAGCAGTTTCGGGGATTGGACATTCGAGCAGTACTTC
J gene: TRBJ1-3; D gene: -; clone size: -; V gene: TRBV7-9; CDR3 protein: CASSPGTRNTIYF; CDR3 DNA: TGTGCCAGCAGCCCCGGGACAAGAAACACCATATATTTT
J gene: TRBJ1-1; D gene: -; clone size: many; V gene: TRBV11-2; CDR3 protein: CASSPQVGNTEAFF; CDR3 DNA: TGTGCCAGCAGCCCACAGGTTGGGAACACTGAAGCTTTCTTT
J gene: TRBJ2-7; D gene: -; clone size: -; V gene: TRBV7-2; CDR3 protein: CASSVEGGHEQYF; CDR3 DNA: TGTGCCAGCAGCGTAGAGGGGGGCCACGAGCAGTACTTC
J gene: TRBJ2-5; D gene: -; clone size: -; V gene: TRBV7-3; CDR3 protein: CASSLGQYRTQYF; CDR3 DNA: TGTGCCAGCAGCTTAGGACAGTATCGGACCCAGTACTTC
J gene: TRBJ1-4; D gene: -; clone size: many; V gene: TRBV7-9; CDR3 protein: CASSSTGQNEKLFF; CDR3 DNA: TGTGCCAGCAGCTCGACCGGACAGAATGAAAAACTGTTTTTT
J gene: TRBJ2-7; D gene: -; clone size: -; V gene: TRBV5-1; CDR3 protein: CASTRAPSYEQYF; CDR3 DNA: TGCGCCAGCACAAGGGCACCCTCCTACGAGCAGTACTTC
J gene: TRBJ2-7; D gene: TRBD2; clone size: many; V gene: TRBV11-2; CDR3 protein: CASSSDGLAGGKYEQYF; CDR3 DNA: TGTGCCAGCAGCTCAGACGGACTAGCGGGAGGGAAGTACGAGCAGTACTTC
J gene: TRBJ2-7; D gene: -; clone size: -; V gene: TRBV20-1; CDR3 protein: CSARRGFGSSDEQYF; CDR3 DNA: TGCAGTGCTAGGAGGGGATTTGGGTCTTCGGATGAGCAGTACTTC
J gene: TRBJ2-1; D gene: -; clone size: -; V gene: TRBV2; CDR3 protein: CASTGSSEENEQFF; CDR3 DNA: TGTGCCAGCACCGGGTCCAGCGAGGAGAATGAGCAGTTCTTC
J gene: TRBJ1-2; D gene: TRBD1; clone size: few; V gene: TRBV5-1; CDR3 protein: CASSLEEGADYGYTF; CDR3 DNA: TGCGCCAGCAGCTTGGAGGAGGGGGCGGACTATGGCTACACCTTC
J gene: TRBJ2-7; D gene: TRBD2; clone size: many; V gene: TRBV20-1; CDR3 protein: CSARVTSGLYEQYF; CDR3 DNA: TGCAGTGCTAGAGTCACTAGCGGGCTCTACGAGCAGTACTTC
J gene: TRBJ2-7; D gene: TRBD2; clone size: -; V gene: TRBV5-1; CDR3 protein: CASSRGRTSGYEQYF; CDR3 DNA: TGCGCCAGCAGCCGGGGGAGGACTAGCGGCTACGAGCAGTACTTC
J gene: TRBJ2-7; D gene: -; clone size: -; V gene: TRBV6-9; CDR3 protein: CASSYSLEGPRGDEQYF; CDR3 DNA: TGTGCCAGCAGTTATTCCCTAGAGGGGCCCCGCGGAGATGAGCAGTACTTC
J gene: TRBJ1-5; D gene: -; clone size: many; V gene: TRBV28; CDR3 protein: CASSPLGGGYNQPQHF; CDR3 DNA: TGTGCCAGCAGTCCCCTTGGCGGTGGGTACAATCAGCCCCAGCATTTT
J gene: TRBJ2-7; D gene: -; clone size: few; V gene: TRBV3-1; CDR3 protein: CASSEGGPPYEQYF; CDR3 DNA: TGTGCCAGCAGTGAGGGGGGACCCCCCTACGAGCAGTACTTC
J gene: TRBJ2-2; D gene: TRBD2; clone size: -; V gene: TRBV4-2; CDR3 protein: CASSPKGLADTGELFF; CDR3 DNA: TGTGCCAGCAGCCCGAAGGGACTAGCTGACACCGGGGAGCTGTTTTTT
J gene: TRBJ2-7; D gene: TRBD1; clone size: many; V gene: TRBV27; CDR3 protein: CASQTGGDEQYF; CDR3 DNA: TGTGCCAGCCAGACAGGGGGCGACGAGCAGTACTTC
J gene: TRBJ1-1; D gene: TRBD1; clone size: few; V gene: TRBV12-3/TRBV12-4; CDR3 protein: CASSPDRTGDTEAFF; CDR3 DNA: TGTGCCAGCAGCCCTGATAGGACAGGGGACACTGAAGCTTTCTTT
J gene: TRBJ2-7; D gene: -; clone size: many; V gene: TRBV20-1; CDR3 protein: CSAEGTGLLNEQYF; CDR3 DNA: TGCAGTGCAGAAGGGACGGGACTTCTAAACGAGCAGTACTTC
J gene: TRBJ1-2; D gene: -; clone size: many; V gene: TRBV28; CDR3 protein: CASGAGRIYGYTF; CDR3 DNA: TGTGCCAGCGGCGCAGGACGAATCTATGGCTACACCTTC
J gene: TRBJ2-3; D gene: -; clone size: few; V gene: TRBV12-3/TRBV12-4; CDR3 protein: CASSWTDRTDTQYF; CDR3 DNA: TGTGCCAGCAGCTGGACAGACCGCACAGATACGCAGTATTTT
J gene: TRBJ2-3; D gene: TRBD2; clone size: -; V gene: TRBV20-1; CDR3 protein: CSATSGGSTGTDTQYF; CDR3 DNA: TGCAGTGCTACCTCAGGCGGGAGCACCGGGACAGATACGCAGTATTTT
J gene: TRBJ1-1; D gene: -; clone size: few; V gene: TRBV9; CDR3 protein: CASSNREYDTEAFF; CDR3 DNA: TGTGCCAGCAGCAACAGGGAATACGACACTGAAGCTTTCTTT
J gene: TRBJ2-5; D gene: TRBD1; clone size: few; V gene: TRBV6-2/TRBV6-3; CDR3 protein: CASSSFGQGVQETQYF; CDR3 DNA: TGTGCCAGCAGTTCCTTCGGGCAGGGGGTCCAAGAGACCCAGTACTTC
J gene: TRBJ2-5; D gene: -; clone size: few; V gene: TRBV10-3; CDR3 protein: CAISTSPRETQYF; CDR3 DNA: TGTGCCATCAGTACTAGCCCTAGGGAGACCCAGTACTTC
J gene: TRBJ1-5; D gene: TRBD1; clone size: many; V gene: TRBV6-5; CDR3 protein: CASSFGQGTPYGQPQHF; CDR3 DNA: TGTGCCAGCAGTTTCGGACAGGGCACCCCGTACGGTCAGCCCCAGCATTTT
J gene: TRBJ1-2; D gene: TRBD1; clone size: many; V gene: TRBV12-3/TRBV12-4; CDR3 protein: CASSFGTGFSGYTF; CDR3 DNA: TGTGCCAGCAGTTTTGGGACAGGGTTTAGTGGCTACACCTTC
J gene: TRBJ1-4; D gene: -; clone size: many; V gene: TRBV6-5; CDR3 protein: CASSSYSVGAGEKLFF; CDR3 DNA: TGTGCCAGCAGTTCTTACTCGGTTGGGGCAGGGGAAAAACTGTTTTTT
J gene: TRBJ2-7; D gene: TRBD1; clone size: many; V gene: TRBV30; CDR3 protein: CAKRQGAEQYF; CDR3 DNA: TGTGCCAAACGACAGGGCGCCGAGCAGTACTTC
J gene: TRBJ1-4; D gene: -; clone size: many; V gene: TRBV11-2; CDR3 protein: CASSPIGSRDEKPFF; CDR3 DNA: TGTGCCAGCAGCCCTATAGGGAGTAGGGATGAAAAACCGTTTTTT
J gene: TRBJ1-2; D gene: -; clone size: many; V gene: TRBV12-3/TRBV12-4; CDR3 protein: CASSLRRGSYGYTF; CDR3 DNA: TGTGCCAGCAGTTTACGCAGGGGTAGCTATGGCTACACCTTC
J gene: TRBJ2-1; D gene: -; clone size: -; V gene: TRBV6-1; CDR3 protein: CASSGYGDIRDNEQFF; CDR3 DNA: TGTGCCAGCAGTGGCTACGGGGATATTCGGGACAATGAGCAGTTCTTC
J gene: TRBJ2-7; D gene: -; clone size: -; V gene: TRBV11-2; CDR3 protein: CASSLDALRVSEQYF; CDR3 DNA: TGTGCCAGCAGCTTGGATGCGTTAAGGGTTTCGGAGCAGTACTTC
J gene: TRBJ1-5; D gene: -; clone size: -; V gene: TRBV7-2; CDR3 protein: CASSLAGNIQPQHF; CDR3 DNA: TGTGCCAGCAGCTTAGCAGGGAACATTCAGCCCCAGCATTTT
J gene: TRBJ1-2; D gene: TRBD1; clone size: many; V gene: TRBV28; CDR3 protein: CASSGLPGTGLNYGYTF; CDR3 DNA: TGTGCCAGCAGTGGATTACCCGGGACAGGTTTAAACTATGGCTACACCTTC
J gene: TRBJ2-7; D gene: -; clone size: many; V gene: TRBV7-2; CDR3 protein: CASSGRWTAGSEQYF; CDR3 DNA: TGTGCCAGCAGCGGTAGGTGGACTGCAGGCTCCGAGCAGTACTTC
J gene: TRBJ1-1; D gene: -; clone size: few; V gene: TRBV20-1; CDR3 protein: CSAMRGTEAFF; CDR3 DNA: TGCAGTGCTATGCGAGGTACTGAAGCTTTCTTT
J gene: TRBJ1-2; D gene: TRBD1; clone size: many; V gene: TRBV12-3/TRBV12-4; CDR3 protein: CACNNRGRYGYTF; CDR3 DNA: TGTGCCTGCAATAACAGGGGGCGATATGGCTACACCTTC
J gene: TRBJ1-6; D gene: -; clone size: many; V gene: TRBV12-3/TRBV12-4; CDR3 protein: CASSPLLFGGNSPLHF; CDR3 DNA: TGTGCCAGCAGCCCACTCCTCTTCGGAGGGAATTCACCCCTCCACTTT
J gene: TRBJ1-4; D gene: -; clone size: -; V gene: TRBV20-1; CDR3 protein: CSASQNSATNEKLFF; CDR3 DNA: TGCAGTGCTAGCCAAAACTCTGCAACTAATGAAAAACTGTTTTTT
J gene: TRBJ2-7; D gene: TRBD2; clone size: many; V gene: TRBV3-1; CDR3 protein: CASSHGGAGSFEQYF; CDR3 DNA: TGTGCCAGCAGCCACGGAGGAGCGGGATCATTCGAGCAGTACTTC